The sequence of this T cell receptor (beta chain) was determined in a study of blood T cell repertoires in COVID-19 (TCRdb year 2020). For context, the study as a whole: The collaborator samples originated in the United States, Italy and Spain and spanned the acute and convalescent phases of COVID-19. The material from the prospective study consisted of cDNA or gDNA derived from T cells, B-cell-depleted T cells, or PBMCs. Deeply sampled blood TCRbeta repertoires from subjects exposed to, actively infected with, or recovered from COVID-19 were included in the dataset. The samples were drawn from two sources: the first 160 participants of the ongoing ImmuneRACE study, and 950 to 1,500 subjects contributed by 6 global collaborators. Where HLA class I and class II types were available, the types were taken from metadata supplied by the sample provider, not from assay-based typing. A freely available public database, intended as a resource for researchers studying the immune response to SARS-CoV-2, is where the repertoires were released. Nearly every sample came with metadata listing a de-identified subject ID, COVID-19 status, age in years and sex.

Remarks on this clone: It has no known antigen specificity. It has no much larger one-base neighbor in the sample; base qualities were not kept.

TCRbeta CDR3 regions were amplified from genomic DNA using the immunoSEQ Assay, a bias-controlled multiplex PCR. In the authors' own workflow: The number of nucleated cells in each sample was estimated from the amplification of reference gene primers within the assay. Sequence reads were collapsed and filtered to measure the absolute abundance of every unique TCRbeta CDR3 rearrangement. For each sample, productive Simpson clonality was calculated by taking the square root of Simpson's diversity index across productive rearrangements. TCRdb limited this immuneACCESS table to in-frame rearrangements with V and J called. A share of clones is missing; checked studies link under half to unresolved V genes, and the rest is unexplained. D and trimming come from the DNA, and the V and J calls and clone size come from that table. This sample holds a few hundred thousand clones; roughly 89% were observed only once. Around 2% of the sample comes from the top ten.

Beyond this particular receptor, the publication reports: The amount of clinical and demographic metadata varied by source and participant and was provided uncurated.

Sequences SGHVS (CDR1) and FQNEAQ (CDR2) are obtained from the germline V gene. The CDR3, cysteine through phenylalanine, is 15 amino acids long. Only the CDR3 portion is preserved as DNA: 45 bases, with reading frame beginning at the first base. V is trimmed back by 5 bases and J by 5 bases, and the junction contains 7 bases that no gene match accounts for. Whole blood was collected in K2EDTA tubes by collaborating institutions according to the institutions' own protocols. For TCRbeta analysis, collaborator samples were shipped as frozen whole blood, as isolated PBMCs, or as DNA extracted from either sample type.

This receptor was identified in a man aged 50 to 60 with acute or convalescent COVID-19. The sample comprised peripheral blood. The sequence is built from TRBV7-8 and TRBJ2-3; a stretch of 10 junction bases matches TRBD2. Here the CDR3 is given as CASSTSGGALDTQYF. The nucleotide sequence is TGTGCCAGCAGCACAAGCGGGGGGGCCTTAGATACGCAGTATTTT. When the CDR3 is completed using the reference TRBV7-8 and TRBJ2-3 genes on either side, the full variable domain is GAGVSQSPRYKVAKRGQDVALRCDPISGHVSLFWYQQALGQGPEFLTYFQNEAQLDKSGLPSDRFFAERPEGSVSTLKIQRTQQEDSAVYLCASSTSGGALDTQYFGPGTRLTVL.